This TCR beta chain was sequenced in a study of blood T cell repertoires in COVID-19. The germline V gene has CDR1 MNHEY and CDR2 SVGAGI. This CDR3 spans 14 amino acids. Trimming stripped 6 bases from V and 2 bases from J, with 13 bases between. Assay: immunoSEQ multiplex PCR; the TCRdb copy retains only in-frame clones and omits some. This sample has about 480,000 clones; approximately 92% occur once, and the top ten carry around 0.95%. V and J are TRBV6-5 and TRBJ1-2; no reliable D call. The sequencing sample was made of peripheral blood. This sequence was found in a man younger than 35 with COVID-19, enrolled during active disease. As DNA, the CDR3 is TGTGCCAGCAGGCGGATGAGCCGGAACTATGGCTACACCTTC. This encodes CASRRMSRNYGYTF.